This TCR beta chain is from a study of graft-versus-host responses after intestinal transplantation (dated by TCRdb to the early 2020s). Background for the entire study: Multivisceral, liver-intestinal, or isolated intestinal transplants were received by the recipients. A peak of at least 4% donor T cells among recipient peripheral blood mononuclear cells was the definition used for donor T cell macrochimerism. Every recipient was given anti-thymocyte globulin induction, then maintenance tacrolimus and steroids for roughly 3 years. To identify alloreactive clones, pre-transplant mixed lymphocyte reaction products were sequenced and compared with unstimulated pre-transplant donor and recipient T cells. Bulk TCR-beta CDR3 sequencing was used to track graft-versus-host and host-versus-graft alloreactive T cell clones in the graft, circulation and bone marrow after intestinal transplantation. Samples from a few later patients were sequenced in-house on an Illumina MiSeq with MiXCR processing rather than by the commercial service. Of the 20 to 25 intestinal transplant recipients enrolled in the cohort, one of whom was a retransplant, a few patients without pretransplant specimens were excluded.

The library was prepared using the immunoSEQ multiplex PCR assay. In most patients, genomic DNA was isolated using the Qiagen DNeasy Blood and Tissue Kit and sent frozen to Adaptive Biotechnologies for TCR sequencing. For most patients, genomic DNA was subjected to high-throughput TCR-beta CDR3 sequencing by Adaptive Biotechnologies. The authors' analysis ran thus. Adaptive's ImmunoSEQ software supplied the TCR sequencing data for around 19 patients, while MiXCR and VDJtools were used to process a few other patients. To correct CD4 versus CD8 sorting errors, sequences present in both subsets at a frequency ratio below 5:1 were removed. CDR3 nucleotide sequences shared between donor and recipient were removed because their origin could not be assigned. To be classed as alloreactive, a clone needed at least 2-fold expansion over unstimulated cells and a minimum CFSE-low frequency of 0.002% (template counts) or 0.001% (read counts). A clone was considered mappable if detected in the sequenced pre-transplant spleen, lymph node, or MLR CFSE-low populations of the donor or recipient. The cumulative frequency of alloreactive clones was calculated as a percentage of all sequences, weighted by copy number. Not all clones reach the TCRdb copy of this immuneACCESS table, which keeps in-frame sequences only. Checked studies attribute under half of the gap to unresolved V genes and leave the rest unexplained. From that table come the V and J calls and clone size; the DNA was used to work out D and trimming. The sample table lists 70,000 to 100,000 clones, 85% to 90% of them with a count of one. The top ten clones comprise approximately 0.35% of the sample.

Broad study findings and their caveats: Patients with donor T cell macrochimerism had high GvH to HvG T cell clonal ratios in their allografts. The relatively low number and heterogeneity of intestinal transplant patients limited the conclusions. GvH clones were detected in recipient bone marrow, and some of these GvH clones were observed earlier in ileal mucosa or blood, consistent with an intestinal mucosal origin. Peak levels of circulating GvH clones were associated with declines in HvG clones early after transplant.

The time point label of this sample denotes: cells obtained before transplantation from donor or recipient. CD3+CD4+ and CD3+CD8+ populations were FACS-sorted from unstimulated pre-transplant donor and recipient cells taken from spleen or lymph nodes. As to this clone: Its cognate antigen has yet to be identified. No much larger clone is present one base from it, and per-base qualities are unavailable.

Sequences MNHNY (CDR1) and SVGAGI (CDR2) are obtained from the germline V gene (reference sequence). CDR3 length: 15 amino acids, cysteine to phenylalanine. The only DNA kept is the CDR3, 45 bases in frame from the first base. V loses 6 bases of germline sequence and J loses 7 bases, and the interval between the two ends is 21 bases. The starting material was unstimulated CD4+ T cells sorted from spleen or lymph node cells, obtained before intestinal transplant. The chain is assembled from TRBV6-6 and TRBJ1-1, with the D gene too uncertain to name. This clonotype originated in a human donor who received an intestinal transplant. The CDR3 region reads CASSLEYPIEGEAFF. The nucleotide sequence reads TGTGCCAGCAGCCTGGAGTACCCGATTGAGGGTGAAGCTTTCTTT.